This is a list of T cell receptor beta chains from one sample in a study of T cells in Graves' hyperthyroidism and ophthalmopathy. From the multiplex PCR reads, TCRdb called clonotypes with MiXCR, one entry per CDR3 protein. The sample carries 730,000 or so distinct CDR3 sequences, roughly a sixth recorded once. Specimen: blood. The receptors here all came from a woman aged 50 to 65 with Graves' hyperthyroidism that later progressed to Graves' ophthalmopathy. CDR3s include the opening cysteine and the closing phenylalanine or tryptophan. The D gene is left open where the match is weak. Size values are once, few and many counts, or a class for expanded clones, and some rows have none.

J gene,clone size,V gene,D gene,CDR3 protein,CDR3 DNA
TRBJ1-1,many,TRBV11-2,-,CASSLQHVPSVF,TGTGCCAGCAGCTTACAACACGTCCCCTCAGTCTTT
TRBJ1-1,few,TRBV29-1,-,CSAGRGEMNTEAFF,TGCAGCGCCGGAAGGGGCGAGATGAACACTGAAGCTTTCTTT
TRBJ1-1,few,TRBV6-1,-,CASSPTIGVTEAFF,TGTGCCAGCAGTCCCACCATAGGGGTCACTGAAGCTTTCTTT
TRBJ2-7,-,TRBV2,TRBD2,CASSDPAGGAGEQYF,TGTGCCAGCAGTGACCCAGCGGGGGGAGCTGGGGAGCAGTACTTC
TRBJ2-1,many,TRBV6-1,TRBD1,CASRNPGQGLGEQFF,TGTGCCAGCAGGAACCCGGGACAGGGACTGGGTGAGCAGTTCTTC
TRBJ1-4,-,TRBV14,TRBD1,CASSLQTGGIEKLFF,TGTGCCAGCAGCCTTCAGACAGGGGGAATTGAAAAACTGTTTTTT
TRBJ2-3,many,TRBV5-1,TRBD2,CASSLSGGGQDTQYF,TGCGCCAGCAGCTTATCAGGCGGGGGTCAAGATACGCAGTATTTT
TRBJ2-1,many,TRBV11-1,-,CASSLAGMNEQFF,TGTGCCAGCAGCTTAGCGGGGATGAATGAGCAGTTCTTC
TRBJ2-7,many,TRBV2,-,CANSDGSYEQYF,TGTGCCAACTCTGACGGGTCCTACGAGCAGTACTTC
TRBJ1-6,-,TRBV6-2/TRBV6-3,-,CASNNLPPGRGSPLHF,TGTGCCAGCAATAATCTACCCCCGGGACGCGGATCACCCCTCCACTTT
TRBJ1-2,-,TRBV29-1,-,CSGLEGNRYNTF,TGCAGCGGCCTTGAAGGTAACCGGTACAACACCTTC
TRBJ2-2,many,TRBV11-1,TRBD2,CASSRLAGTNTGELFF,TGTGCCAGCAGCCGACTAGCGGGGACGAACACCGGGGAGCTGTTTTTT
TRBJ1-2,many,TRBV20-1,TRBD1,CSARDRDRVFYGYTF,TGCAGTGCTAGAGATCGGGACAGGGTCTTCTATGGCTACACCTTC
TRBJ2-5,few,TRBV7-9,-,CASRKGSSSQETQYF,TGTGCCAGCAGGAAAGGCAGCTCCTCCCAAGAGACCCAGTACTTC
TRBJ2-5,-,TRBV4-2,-,CASSQDPGGGEETQYF,TGTGCCAGCAGCCAAGATCCTGGAGGGGGCGAAGAGACCCAGTACTTC
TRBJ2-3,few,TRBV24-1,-,CATSGVFGTDTQYF,TGTGCCACCAGTGGAGTTTTTGGGACAGATACGCAGTATTTT
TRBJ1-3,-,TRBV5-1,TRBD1,CASSLGGTARDTIYF,TGCGCCAGCAGCTTGGGGGGGACAGCGAGGGACACCATATATTTT
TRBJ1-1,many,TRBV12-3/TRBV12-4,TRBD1,CASSTQGTEAFF,TGTGCCAGCTCGACACAGGGGACAGAAGCTTTCTTT
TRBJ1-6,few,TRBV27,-,CASSSFVASKGNSPLHF,TGTGCCAGCAGTTCTTTTGTCGCTAGCAAGGGTAATTCACCCCTCCACTTT
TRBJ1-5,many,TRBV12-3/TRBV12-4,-,CASSRLGGQPQHF,TGTGCCAGCAGCCGCCTAGGTGGTCAGCCCCAGCATTTT
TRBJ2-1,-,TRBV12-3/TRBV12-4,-,CASCLGSFYNEQFF,TGTGCCAGTTGCCTGGGCTCATTCTACAATGAGCAGTTCTTC
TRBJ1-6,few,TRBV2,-,CASLQDWASPLHF,TGTGCCAGTCTACAGGATTGGGCATCACCCCTCCACTTT
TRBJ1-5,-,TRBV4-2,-,CASSQEEWAGQPQHF,TGTGCCAGCAGCCAAGAGGAATGGGCGGGTCAGCCCCAGCATTTT
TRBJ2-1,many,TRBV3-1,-,CASSQTPSNEQFF,TGTGCCAGCAGCCAGACACCATCCAATGAGCAGTTCTTC
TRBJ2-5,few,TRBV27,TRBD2,CASSQSGTSQETQYF,TGTGCCAGCAGCCAGAGCGGGACTTCCCAAGAGACCCAGTACTTC
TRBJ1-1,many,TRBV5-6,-,CASSWPGANTEAFF,TGTGCCAGCAGCTGGCCTGGAGCGAACACTGAAGCTTTCTTT
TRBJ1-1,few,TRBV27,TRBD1,CASSSGTALNTEAFF,TGTGCCAGCAGCTCCGGGACAGCCCTAAACACTGAAGCTTTCTTT
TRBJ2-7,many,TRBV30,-,CAWMIAMSAVQYF,TGTGCCTGGATGATAGCGATGTCTGCGGTGCAGTACTTC
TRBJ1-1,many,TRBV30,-,CAWSWGTVNTEAFF,TGTGCCTGGAGTTGGGGCACAGTGAACACTGAAGCTTTCTTT
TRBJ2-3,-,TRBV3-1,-,CASSQDRAGTDTQYF,TGTGCCAGCAGCCAAGATAGGGCAGGGACAGATACGCAGTATTTT
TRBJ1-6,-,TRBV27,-,CASSLSPYSPLHF,TGTGCCAGCAGTCTCTCCCCATATTCACCCCTCCACTTT
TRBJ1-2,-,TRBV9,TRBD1,CASSPGTGVGGYTF,TGTGCCAGCAGCCCAGGGACAGGGGTGGGCGGCTACACCTTC
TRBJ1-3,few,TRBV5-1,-,CASSLGVPGRSGNTIYF,TGCGCCAGCAGCTTGGGCGTACCGGGTAGGAGTGGAAACACCATATATTTT
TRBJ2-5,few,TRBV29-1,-,CSVEAPHVQETQYF,TGCAGCGTTGAAGCGCCGCACGTCCAAGAGACCCAGTACTTC
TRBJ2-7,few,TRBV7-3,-,CASSPAPHYEQYF,TGTGCCAGCAGCCCCGCGCCCCACTACGAGCAGTACTTC
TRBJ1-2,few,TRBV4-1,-,CASSQEDGNYGYTF,TGCGCCAGCAGCCAGGAGGACGGTAACTATGGCTACACCTTC
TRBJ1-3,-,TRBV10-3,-,CAISRRYSIGNTIYF,TGTGCCATCAGCCGCCGTTACAGCATTGGAAACACCATATATTTT
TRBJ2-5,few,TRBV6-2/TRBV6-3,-,CASSSEGLVRETQHF,TGTGCCAGCAGTTCTGAGGGACTCGTTCGGGAGACCCAGCACTTC
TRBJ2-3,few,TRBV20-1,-,CMAGIPSTDTQYF,TGCATGGCGGGTATACCTAGCACAGATACGCAGTATTTT
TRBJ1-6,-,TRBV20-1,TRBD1,CSARDGTGGSPLHF,TGCAGTGCTAGAGACGGGACAGGGGGTTCACCCCTCCACTTT
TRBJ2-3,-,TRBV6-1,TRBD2,CASSPSGGAPDTQYF,TGTGCCAGCAGCCCTAGCGGGGGGGCCCCAGATACGCAGTATTTT
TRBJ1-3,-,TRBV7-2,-,CASSYTDSSSGNTIYF,TGTGCCAGCAGCTACACGGACAGCAGCTCTGGAAACACCATATATTTT
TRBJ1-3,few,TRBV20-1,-,CSARDPRVSGNTIYF,TGCAGTGCTAGAGATCCTAGGGTCTCTGGAAACACCATATATTTT